The entry below gives a single TCR beta chain sequence along with its context. Its antigen is as yet unknown. Unique molecular identifiers were present on cDNA, and template switching added a universal primer site. TCRdb fed the 5' RACE reads into MiXCR, producing one record per CDR3 protein. The table shows about 550,000 distinct CDR3 sequences, with about 22% occurring only once. The germline V and J ends were trimmed by 2 bases and 3 bases, with 8 bases remaining between them. The CDR3 loop spans 14 amino acids. Germline V gene lookup returns CDR1 SGHAT and CDR2 FQNNGV. The sample is drawn from a study of identical twins. Study results and caveats: Within cord blood, abundant beta clonotypes carried fewer insertions, but memory repertoires showed no such trend. Out-of-frame sharing of TCR alpha in monozygotic twins was underestimated by models. Diverse VJ usage suggested most zero-insertion clonotypes were not invariant T cells.

The same data also went into a second study, on yellow fever vaccine responses in identical twins.

This sequence joins TRBV11-2 and TRBJ1-5; D is undetermined. The sequenced sample was CD4+ T cells sorted from blood. The receptor comes from a woman in her late teens or twenties in good health. CDR3 in amino acids: CASSLWGFNQPQHF. DNA for the CDR3: TGTGCCAGCAGCTTATGGGGTTTCAATCAGCCCCAGCATTTT.